This T cell receptor (beta chain) was captured in a study of T cell repertoires in cytomegalovirus infection. Study in general: Public signatures in TCR beta pointed to CMV infection and matching HLA type.

General study findings and limits: The ex vivo response showed dominance by HLA-C-restricted CMV-specific TCR beta clonotypes. Cumulative public TCR beta family frequency identified carriers of CMV plus the relevant HLA.

V lost 0 bases and J lost 4; bases outside the gene matches: 8. Germline V gene sequence: CDR1 SNHLY, CDR2 FYNNEI. The CDR3 is 18 amino acids. As to this clonotype: The antigen is undetermined.

Each CDR3 protein gets one entry after TCRdb re-called the reads with MiXCR. The sample holds about 250,000 distinct CDR3 sequences, 12% seen once. This chain links TRBV2 with TRBJ2-5; 13 nucleotides agree with TRBD2. Sequenced: PBMCs. The source of this sequence is a human donor in good health (CMV status not recorded). Some clones in this sample may be carry-over from other donors' samples. CDR3 protein: CASSEAPRTSGRGETQYF. DNA of the CDR3: TGTGCCAGCAGTGAAGCGCCTCGGACTAGCGGGAGAGGAGAGACCCAGTACTTC.